One sample yielded the 20 T cell receptor beta chains listed below, sequenced in a study of OX40 agonist ivuxolimab in advanced cancers. Sequenced by immunoSEQ multiplex PCR; TCRdb stores in-frame clones only, minus some. The repertoire has 70,000 or so clones, 90% of them found once; the top ten carry over 9.5%. The specimen comprised CD4+ or CD8+ T cells sorted from blood, sampled in a trial of the OX40 agonist ivuxolimab. These receptors were collected from an adult with an advanced solid tumor such as melanoma, head and neck, liver or kidney cancer.

This clone occurred once. V usage is TRBV28 and J usage is TRBJ1-1; D is undetermined. The CDR3 totals 16 residues. V lost 11 bases and J lost 0, with 22 bases in between. The V gene's germline CDR1 is MDHEN and CDR2 SYDVKM. The CDR3 nucleotides are TGTGCCTCGCTTTCTCTCCGGCGGCCCATGAACACTGAAGCTTTCTTT. It translates to CASLSLRRPMNTEAFF.

The chain employs TRBV29-1 and TRBJ2-3; D is perhaps TRBD2 (5 bases). This CDR3 contains 12 residues. Germline CDR1 SQVTM, CDR2 ANQGSEA. Between the trimmed V and J ends, which lost 7 bases and 2 bases, there was a span of 10 bases. Here the CDR3 reads CSERADTDTQYF. CDR3 bases: TGCAGCGAGAGGGCCGACACAGATACGCAGTATTTT.

The chain is built from TRBV27 and TRBJ2-3; possibly TRBD1 for D (6 bases). V was cut by 8 bases and J by 3 bases, with 15 bases left in between. This CDR3 has 14 residues. CDR1 is MNHEY, CDR2 SMNVEV, per germline (reference sequence). CDR3 coding DNA: TGTGCCAGCCAACGGGACACGGTTACAGATACGCAGTATTTT. This codes for CASQRDTVTDTQYF.

The V gene is TRBV5-1, the J gene TRBJ1-1; D not certain. Between the trimmed V and J ends, which lost 1 base and 2 bases, there was a span of 12 bases. Germline values: CDR1 SGHRS, CDR2 YFSETQ. The CDR3 is made up of 15 amino acids. The CDR3 DNA is TGCGCCAGCAGCTTGACCGTCCAGGCCAACACTGAAGCTTTCTTT. Translating gives CASSLTVQANTEAFF.

This chain connects TRBV5-1 to TRBJ1-2; D perhaps matches TRBD1 (6 bases). CDR1 SGHRS and CDR2 YFSETQ come from the germline V gene. Trimming cost V 4 bases and J 8 bases, with 21 bases left between them. The CDR3 has 15 amino acids. CDR3 coding DNA: TGCGCCAGCAGCCCAGGGACCACAGGGCCCCAGGGCTACACCTTC. It encodes CASSPGTTGPQGYTF. The full variable domain, its missing parts supplied by reference TRBV5-1 and TRBJ1-2, is KAGVTQTPRYLIKTRGQQVTLSCSPISGHRSVSWYQQTPGQGLQFLFEYFSETQRNKGNFPGRFSGRQFSNSRSEMNVSTLELGDSALYLCASSPGTTGPQGYTFGSGTRLTVV.

The CDR3, as DNA: TGTGCCAGCAGCCGCGGGAGCTCTGGAAACACCATATATTTT. As protein: CASSRGSSGNTIYF. V and J are TRBV11-3 and TRBJ1-3; D is ambiguous. Per germline, CDR1 SGHNT and CDR2 YENEEA. Trimming took 5 bases from V and 0 from J, leaving 8 bases between them. The CDR3 sequence is 14 residues long.

J is TRBJ2-5 and V is TRBV19; D not certain. V was cut by 4 bases and J by 4 bases, with 13 bases left in between. Germline values: CDR1 LNHDA, CDR2 SQIVND (reference sequence). The CDR3 is made up of 14 amino acids. The CDR3 protein is CASSTQRGGETQYF. CDR3 coding DNA: TGTGCCAGTAGTACCCAGCGCGGCGGAGAGACCCAGTACTTC.

The chain uses TRBV25-1 and TRBJ1-3, with D perhaps TRBD1 (5 bases). The V end lost 4 bases, the J end lost 2 bases, and 9 bases lay between the germline ends. CDR1 and CDR2 from the germline V gene are MGHDK and SYGVNS. The CDR3 is 14 amino acids. CDR3 DNA: TGTGCCAGCAGTGGGGCGGGGGCTGGAAACACCATATATTTT. Amino acids: CASSGAGAGNTIYF.

This chain uses TRBV6-4 with TRBJ2-3; D is uncertain. The germline gives CDR1 MRHNA, CDR2 SNTAGT. This CDR3 has 9 amino acids. CDR3 region: CGCTDTQYF. DNA of the CDR3: TGTGGTTGCACAGATACGCAGTATTTT.

The chain links TRBV7-3 to TRBJ2-5; TRBD2 aligns across 8 bases. Germline assignment: CDR1 SGHTA and CDR2 FQGTGA. This CDR3 comprises 13 residues. Trimming at V came to 5 bases and at J to 4 bases, leaving 3 bases not matched to a gene. The CDR3 protein is CASSLLAGETQYF. Here the CDR3 DNA reads TGTGCCAGCAGCCTCCTAGCGGGAGAGACCCAGTACTTC.

J is TRBJ2-5 and V is TRBV25-1, with 9 bases aligning to TRBD2. The CDR3 is 15 residues long. Germline lookup yields CDR1 MGHDK and CDR2 SYGVNS. The V segment lost 7 bases and the J segment 2 bases; nucleotides outside the gene matches: 8. CDR3 nucleotides: TGTGCCAGCATGACTAGCGGAGGGAGACAAGAGACCCAGTACTTC. Amino acids: CASMTSGGRQETQYF. The full variable domain, in which reference TRBV25-1 and TRBJ2-5 provide the parts outside the CDR3, is EADIYQTPRYLVIGTGKKITLECSQTMGHDKMYWYQQDPGMELHLIHYSYGVNSTEKGDLSSESTVSRIRTEHFPLTLESARPSHTSQYLCASMTSGGRQETQYFGPGTRLLVL.

The J gene is TRBJ1-5, the V gene TRBV27; 10 bases map to TRBD1. Trimming cost V 0 bases and J 1 base; bases outside gene matches: 3. This CDR3 region has 17 residues. Per germline, CDR1 MNHEY and CDR2 SMNVEV (reference sequence). CDR3 bases: TGTGCCAGCAGTTTATCCGGGGGACAGGGGAGCAATCAGCCCCAGCATTTT. Translated: CASSLSGGQGSNQPQHF.

This clone was recorded once. The chain carries TRBV9 and TRBJ1-5, with TRBD1 as a possible D gene (5 bases). Germline V gives CDR1 SGDLS, CDR2 YYNGEE. The V end lost 0 bases, the J end lost 3 bases, and 10 bases lay between the germline ends. This CDR3 region has 15 residues. DNA of the CDR3: TGTGCCAGCAGCGTAGAGGGGAGCTTCAATCAGCCCCAGCATTTT. Protein product: CASSVEGSFNQPQHF.

The rearrangement uses TRBV6-1 and TRBJ1-2, with unresolved D. V gave up 7 bases and J gave up 0 bases, with 9 bases separating them. This CDR3 region has 13 residues. The germline V gene encodes CDR1 MNHNS and CDR2 SASEGT. The CDR3 here is CASNMDANYGYTF. CDR3 bases: TGTGCCAGCAATATGGACGCTAACTATGGCTACACCTTC.

This clone was picked up one time. The chain joins TRBV6-4 to TRBJ2-3; no firm D call. With 2 bases removed from V and 2 bases from J, the gap between germline ends came to 11 bases. This CDR3 is 15 amino acids long. In germline, CDR1 is MRHNA, CDR2 SNTAGT. In DNA form, the CDR3 reads TGTGCCAGCAGTGACACAATGGCCGCCACAGATACGCAGTATTTT. Protein product: CASSDTMAATDTQYF.

This clone has a handful of counts. The rearrangement uses TRBV19 and TRBJ1-5, with D hard to call. The V and J ends lost 2 bases and 6 bases respectively, with 8 bases between them. CDR1 and CDR2 from the germline V gene are LNHDA and SQIVND (reference sequence). The CDR3 has 13 amino acids. The CDR3 is CASSIQSRQPQHF. CDR3 bases: TGTGCCAGTAGTATACAAAGTCGTCAGCCCCAGCATTTT. The entire variable domain, with the rest obtained from reference TRBV19 and TRBJ1-5, is as follows: DGGITQSPKYLFRKEGQNVTLSCEQNLNHDAMYWYRQDPGQGLRLIYYSQIVNDFQKGDIAEGYSVSREKKESFPLTVTSAQKNPTAFYLCASSIQSRQPQHFGDGTRLSIL.

This clone has only one observation. V gene TRBV6-5 combines with J gene TRBJ1-3; D possibly corresponds to TRBD1 (5 bases). The CDR3 length is 14 residues. Germline CDR1 is MNHEY and CDR2 is SVGAGI. V was clipped by 5 bases and J by 4 bases, with 12 bases between them. The CDR3 spells CASSPPGLGNTIYF. CDR3 bases: TGTGCCAGCAGTCCGCCGGGACTCGGAAACACCATATATTTT.

The chain joins TRBV20-1 to TRBJ2-7; D is ambiguous. Germline V lookup: CDR1 DFQATT, CDR2 SNEGSKA (reference sequence). This CDR3 has 11 amino acids. The chain's CDR3 is CAWTSSYEQYF. CDR3 sequence (DNA): TGCGCGTGGACGTCCTCCTACGAGCAGTACTTC.

This clone showed up just a few times. The chain uses TRBV7-2 and TRBJ1-5; no firm D call. The germline V and J ends were trimmed by 4 bases and 0 bases, with 7 bases remaining between them. The CDR3 totals 14 residues. Germline CDR1 SGHTA, CDR2 FQGNSA. Here the CDR3 reads CASSSDYSNQPQHF. The CDR3 DNA follows: TGTGCCAGCAGCTCGGATTATAGCAATCAGCCCCAGCATTTT.

This chain connects TRBV5-1 to TRBJ2-3; TRBD2 agrees at 10 bases. The CDR3 runs 17 residues. Germline loops: CDR1 SGHRS, CDR2 YFSETQ. J was trimmed by 1 base and V by 3 bases; bases with no gene match: 8. The CDR3 DNA follows: TGCGCCAGCAGCTACTGGACTAGCGGAGGCCGCACAGATACGCAGTATTTT. Translation gives CASSYWTSGGRTDTQYF.